This TCR beta chain was captured by sequencing in a study of cytomegalovirus exposure and HLA in healthy donors. Study conclusions and caveats: The classifier was said to identify cytomegalovirus status with high specificity and sensitivity.

Details on this clone: Its target is unknown.

CDR1 GTSNPN and CDR2 SVGIG come from the germline V gene (reference sequence). The CDR3 is made up of 11 amino acids. With 0 bases removed from V and 4 bases from J, the gap between germline ends came to 4 bases. Primers: 60 Vbeta forward and 13 Jbeta reverse. The table came from immunoSEQ multiplex PCR; TCRdb's copy has only in-frame clones and leaves some out. The data hold more than 70,000 clones, with more than 60% observed a single time. The material sequenced was PBMCs. This sequence joins TRBV30 and TRBJ2-7; D call uncertain. This receptor was taken from a middle-aged man in good health and CMV-seropositive. In DNA, the CDR3 is TGTGCCTGGAGTGTACTTTACGAGCAGTACTTC. Its protein is CAWSVLYEQYF.